The clone carrying this TCR beta chain was recorded many times. Its antigen is unidentified. Construction of TCR beta libraries was performed using quantitative 5'-RACE with molecular barcodes. Via MiXCR, TCRdb re-called the 5' RACE reads, giving one row per CDR3 protein. The sample has 750,000 to 850,000 distinct CDR3 sequences, approximately 12% seen once. This sample stems from a study of CD8 T cells in ankylosing spondylitis. V dropped 6 bases and J dropped 0 bases, with 11 bases sitting between them. This CDR3 comprises 13 residues. In germline, CDR1 is SQVTM, CDR2 ANQGSEA. Study-level findings and limits: Peripheral blood samples showed relatively rare disease-linked clones, and these clones were CD8+. The study identified a TCR beta motif of roughly eight highly homologous variants that appeared characteristic of ankylosing spondylitis blood. Disease-linked clones reportedly concentrated significantly in matched ankylosing spondylitis synovial fluid.

The rearrangement joins TRBV29-1 to TRBJ1-1; D is uncertain. This sequence was found in a male donor with ankylosing spondylitis. Sequencing was done on a sample of blood, either unsorted or a sorted T cell fraction (not recorded which). CDR3 nucleotides: TGCAGCGTCCAAGCCTCCATGAACACTGAAGCTTTCTTT. Protein: CSVQASMNTEAFF.